The 6 T cell receptor beta chains reported below all come from one sample, sequenced in a study of OX40 agonist ivuxolimab in advanced cancers. Clones were read by immunoSEQ multiplex PCR, and TCRdb kept only the in-frame ones, dropping some. The sample gives some 21,000 clones, about 87% of which show up once; around 25% is in the top ten. This specimen was CD4+ or CD8+ T cells sorted from blood, taken in a trial of the OX40 agonist ivuxolimab. The receptors were gathered from an adult with an advanced solid tumor such as melanoma, head and neck, liver or kidney cancer.

The sample holds one count of this clone. The J gene is TRBJ1-1, the V gene TRBV11-1; the D gene is possibly TRBD1 (5 bases). Trimming removed 5 bases from V and 0 bases from J, with 16 bases in between. CDR3 length: 16 residues. The V gene's germline CDR1 is SGHAT and CDR2 FQDESV (reference sequence). The DNA for the CDR3 is TGTGCCAGCAGCGACAACAGGCTCACAATGAACACTGAAGCTTTCTTT. This gives the protein CASSDNRLTMNTEAFF.

The chain employs TRBV25-1 and TRBJ2-2, with D perhaps TRBD1 (6 bases). The CDR3 totals 13 residues. V was clipped by 7 bases and J by 7 bases, with 13 bases between them. The germline CDR1 and CDR2 sequences are MGHDK and SYGVNS. The CDR3 DNA reads as TGTGCCAGCACCCCACAGGGCTACGGGGAGCTGTTTTTT. It translates to CASTPQGYGELFF.

The V and J genes are TRBV7-8 and TRBJ2-7; D is unresolved. This CDR3 contains 13 residues. CDR1 and CDR2 from the germline V gene are SGHVS and FQNEAQ. The germline V and J ends were trimmed by 5 bases and 0 bases, with 8 bases remaining between them. The CDR3 sequence is CASSPDISYEQYF. CDR3 nucleotide sequence: TGTGCCAGCAGCCCCGACATCTCCTACGAGCAGTACTTC.

The V call is TRBV6-5, the J call TRBJ1-1; D ambiguous. From germline, CDR1 is MNHEY and CDR2 SVGAGI. V dropped 0 bases and J dropped 4 bases, with 3 bases sitting between them. This CDR3 has 12 amino acids. CDR3 loop: CASSYSPTEAFF. The CDR3 DNA follows: TGTGCCAGCAGTTACTCTCCCACTGAAGCTTTCTTT.

This clone was seen just once. This sequence joins TRBV19 and TRBJ2-1, with TRBD1 identical over 8 bases. Germline V lookup: CDR1 LNHDA, CDR2 SQIVND (reference sequence). This CDR3 has 18 residues. The V and J ends lost 0 bases and 0 bases, in that order; junction bases with no gene match: 7. CDR3 sequence (DNA): TGTGCCAGTAGTATAGAGACAGGGGACTCTCTCTCCTACAATGAGCAGTTCTTC. This translates into CASSIETGDSLSYNEQFF. Full variable domain (remainder filled in from reference TRBV19 and TRBJ2-1): DGGITQSPKYLFRKEGQNVTLSCEQNLNHDAMYWYRQDPGQGLRLIYYSQIVNDFQKGDIAEGYSVSREKKESFPLTVTSAQKNPTAFYLCASSIETGDSLSYNEQFFGPGTRLTVL.

The genes are TRBV11-2 and TRBJ1-2; 9 positions match TRBD1. V dropped 0 bases and J dropped 2; count of bases not matched to a gene: 7. The CDR3 loop spans 17 amino acids. Germline CDR1 is SGHAT and CDR2 is FQNNGV. CDR3 bases: TGTGCCAGCAGCTTAGAGGCCGGGACAGGGCTCAACTATGGCTACACCTTC. It yields the protein CASSLEAGTGLNYGYTF.